The source of this T cell receptor (beta chain) is a study of lymphopenia after photon versus proton radiotherapy. Some clones are missing from TCRdb's copy, which holds only in-frame ones; the method was immunoSEQ multiplex PCR. The table shows 25,000 to 30,000 clones, with roughly 89% occurring only once. V gave up 4 bases and J gave up 0 bases, with 10 bases separating them. Germline V lookup: CDR1 SGDLS, CDR2 YYNGEE. The length of the CDR3 is 15 residues. Regarding the study as a whole: Authors raise, but do not show, better survival with proton therapy. Larger post-nadir TCR diversity loss correlated inversely with survival in deceased patients.

On this clone itself: Its antigen is still unknown.

This clonotype was obtained from a woman aged 60-70 years with cholangiocarcinoma. Some clones in this sample may be carry-over from other donors' samples. The rearrangement links TRBV9 to TRBJ2-2; possible D gene TRBD1, 6 bases. Here the sequenced sample was peripheral blood, taken from a patient treated with proton-based radiotherapy. The CDR3 sequence: CASSRGQTNTGELFF. DNA for the CDR3: TGTGCCAGCAGCCGAGGACAGACGAACACCGGGGAGCTGTTTTTT.